The 23 T cell receptor beta chains given below trace back to one sample, sequenced in a study of spatial heterogeneity in lung cancer (dated by TCRdb to the late 2010s). Explained via the paper, the time point label denotes: sample taken at primary tumor resection. Without any cell sorting, TCR sequencing was performed on whole RNA extracted either from tumor and nontumor lung tissue or from cryopreserved PBMC samples. The library was made by 5' RACE. Sequenced on a NextSeq 500. The raw public reads went through TCRdb reprocessing: fastp at Q25, MiXCR clone calling, in-frame beta chains kept. Records with the same CDR3 protein are collapsed into one entry carrying the most frequent genes and DNA. The sample has about 85,000 distinct CDR3 sequences on record, roughly a fifth of them singletons. About 6.8% of the sample goes to the ten largest clones. Here the sequenced sample was PBMCs, taken at surgery. These receptor sequences come from a male donor with early-stage non-small cell lung cancer.

The chain carries TRBV28 and TRBJ2-3; D remains ambiguous. The CDR3 consists of 11 residues. V lost 8 bases to trimming and J lost 3 bases, with 6 bases between them. Germline values: CDR1 MDHEN, CDR2 SYDVKM. CDR3 region: CASLLTDTQYF. In DNA form, the CDR3 reads TGTGCCAGCTTACTTACAGATACGCAGTATTTT. The whole variable domain, remainder taken from reference TRBV28 and TRBJ2-3, is DVKVTQSSRYLVKRTGEKVFLECVQDMDHENMFWYRQDPGLGLRLIYFSYDVKMKEKGDIPEGYSVSREKKERFSLILESASTNQTSMYLCASLLTDTQYFGPGTRLTVL.

The CDR3 region is CASSQGLAAPTTDTQYF. As DNA, the CDR3 is TGTGCCAGCAGCCAGGGGCTAGCGGCCCCGACCACAGATACGCAGTATTTT. The chain uses TRBV3-1 and TRBJ2-3; 7 positions agree with TRBD2. Trimming removed 3 bases from V and 2 bases from J; junction bases left unmatched: 11. This CDR3 contains 17 residues. Germline values: CDR1 LGHDT, CDR2 YNNKEL (reference sequence).

The gene calls are TRBV12-3 or TRBV12-4 and TRBJ2-7; 7 bases agree with TRBD2. After removal of 5 bases from V and 3 bases from J, the junction contained 7 bases not matched to a gene. The CDR3 has 14 residues. The CDR3 loop reads CASSLNRDYYEQYF. The CDR3 DNA follows: TGTGCCAGCAGTCTAAACCGGGACTACTACGAGCAGTACTTC.

This clonotype was observed a few times. This rearrangement joins TRBV6-2 or TRBV6-3 to TRBJ2-1, with 11 positions matching TRBD2. Germline lookup yields CDR1 MNHEY and CDR2 SVGEGT. The CDR3 is 14 residues long. V shed 5 bases and J 6 bases; nucleotides not matched to a gene: 3. CDR3 sequence reads: CASSHSGGGNEQFF. CDR3 coding DNA: TGTGCCAGCAGTCATAGCGGGGGGGGCAATGAGCAGTTCTTC.

This chain connects TRBV25-1 to TRBJ2-6; D is perhaps TRBD1 (6 bases). Looked up from germline, CDR1 is MGHDK and CDR2 is SYGVNS. This CDR3 has 15 amino acids. V was shortened by 8 bases and J by 0 bases, with 11 bases between the two germline ends. The CDR3 loop is CASARDNSGANVLTF. CDR3 DNA sequence: TGTGCCAGCGCTAGGGACAACTCTGGGGCCAACGTCCTGACTTTC.

This chain joins TRBV14 and TRBJ1-1; D is unresolved. From germline, CDR1 is SGHDN and CDR2 FVKESK. The ends were cut back, 3 bases at V and 6 bases at J, with 11 bases in the middle. The CDR3 runs 13 residues. The CDR3 spells CASSQTIRAEAFF. The CDR3 DNA reads as TGTGCCAGCAGCCAGACAATCCGGGCTGAAGCTTTCTTT.

This clonotype was recorded only once. The CDR3 DNA is TGCGCCAGCAGCCAGACTGGCGGACAGGGGGCGCGTGGAAACACCATATATTTT. This codes for CASSQTGGQGARGNTIYF. J is TRBJ1-3 and V is TRBV4-3, with 11 nucleotides matching TRBD1. Germline V gives CDR1 LGHNA, CDR2 YSLEER. The ends lost 3 bases at V and 3 bases at J; junction bases unmatched: 10. The CDR3 length is 18 residues.

This clonotype showed up many times. The chain recombines TRBV12-3 or TRBV12-4 with TRBJ1-2; D remains ambiguous. This CDR3 has 14 residues. The germline V and J ends were trimmed by 5 bases and 0 bases, with 10 bases remaining between them. This CDR3 is CASSEPPANYGYTF. CDR3 in DNA: TGTGCCAGCAGTGAACCGCCGGCTAACTATGGCTACACCTTC.

The CDR3 DNA follows: TGCGCCAGCAGCTTGCAGGGACAGCCGTACAATGAGCAGTTCTTC. Translation: CASSLQGQPYNEQFF. V usage is TRBV5-1 and J usage is TRBJ2-1; 7 nucleotides match TRBD1. V gave up 1 base and J gave up 4 bases; unmatched junction bases: 5. This CDR3 has 15 amino acids. The germline CDR1 and CDR2 sequences are SGHRS and YFSETQ.

This clonotype was detected only a few times. This chain connects TRBV28 to TRBJ2-1, with D possibly matching TRBD1 (5 bases). The germline V and J ends were trimmed by 5 bases and 8 bases, with 10 bases remaining between them. The CDR3 sequence is 12 residues long. Germline lookup yields CDR1 MDHEN and CDR2 SYDVKM. CDR3 sequence: CASSPQQDEQFF. The CDR3, as DNA: TGTGCCAGCAGTCCTCAACAGGATGAGCAGTTCTTC.

J is TRBJ1-2 and V is TRBV6-2 or TRBV6-3; D not resolved. CDR1 is MNHEY, CDR2 SVGEGT, per germline. The V end lost 10 bases, the J end lost 5 bases, and 20 bases lay between the germline ends. CDR3 length: 14 residues. CDR3 in amino acids: CATTSPGSIYGYTF. The CDR3, as DNA: TGTGCCACCACCTCTCCCGGGTCCATATATGGCTACACCTTC.

The genes are TRBV7-9 and TRBJ2-5, with 7 bases lining up with TRBD2. Trimming at V came to 0 bases and at J to 2 bases, leaving 6 bases not matched to a gene. The CDR3 runs 16 residues. Germline lookup yields CDR1 SEHNR and CDR2 FQNEAQ (reference sequence). The CDR3: CASSLASGGSQETQYF. As DNA, the CDR3 is TGTGCCAGCAGCTTAGCCTCCGGGGGGTCTCAAGAGACCCAGTACTTC.

This clonotype is categorized as medium-sized (0.01 to 0.1%). The chain has TRBV6-5 and TRBJ1-1, with no clear D. V was shortened by 6 bases and J by 7 bases, with 9 bases between the two germline ends. Looked up from germline, CDR1 is MNHEY and CDR2 is SVGAGI. The length of the CDR3 is 11 residues. CDR3 in amino acids: CASRGSFEAFF. The CDR3, as DNA: TGTGCCAGCAGAGGCAGCTTTGAAGCTTTCTTT.

Only a few counts were recorded for this clonotype. The chain combines TRBV20-1 with TRBJ1-1, with 12 bases aligning to TRBD1. Germline CDR1 and CDR2: DFQATT and SNEGSKA (reference sequence). V dropped 1 base and J dropped 6; count of bases not matched to a gene: 3. This CDR3 is built from 14 residues. CDR3 sequence (DNA): TGCAGTGCTAGAGGGGACAGGGGGCTGGCTGAAGCTTTCTTT. As protein: CSARGDRGLAEAFF.

The chain employs TRBV7-2 and TRBJ2-2, with TRBD2 matching over 8 bases. Germline CDR1 and CDR2: SGHTA and FQGNSA. Trimming removed 0 bases from V and 5 bases from J; junction bases left unmatched: 5. CDR3 length: 16 amino acids. In nucleotides, the CDR3 is TGTGCCAGCAGCTTAGCTAGCGGGGCGATTACCGGGGAGCTGTTTTTT. Translated, it gives CASSLASGAITGELFF. The variable domain in full, completed from reference TRBV7-2 and TRBJ2-2, reads GAGVSQSPSNKVTEKGKDVELRCDPISGHTALYWYRQSLGQGLEFLIYFQGNSAPDKSGLPSDRFSAERTGGSVSTLTIQRTQQEDSAVYLCASSLASGAITGELFFGEGSRLTVL.

The V gene is TRBV15, the J gene TRBJ2-1; D perhaps matches TRBD2 (7 bases). The CDR3 covers 15 residues. Germline lookup yields CDR1 LNHNV and CDR2 YYDKDF (reference sequence). V was pared by 6 bases and J by 9 bases, with 21 bases between. Here the CDR3 DNA reads TGTGCCACCAGACTCGGGGGGCCTGGCTGGGGTGAGCAGTTCTTC. It yields the protein CATRLGGPGWGEQFF.

In this sample, this clonotype turned up many times. The rearrangement joins TRBV6-6 to TRBJ2-7, with TRBD2 matching over 9 bases. CDR3 length equals 14 residues. The V segment lost 5 bases and the J segment 4 bases; nucleotides outside the gene matches: 6. Germline V CDR1 and CDR2: MNHNY, SVGAGI (reference sequence). The CDR3 loop is CASSLGSGSYEQYF. The CDR3 DNA sequence: TGTGCCAGCAGTCTAGGTAGCGGGAGTTACGAGCAGTACTTC.

This clonotype was detected a few times. This chain joins TRBV7-2 and TRBJ2-4; D perhaps matches TRBD2 (6 bases). Trimming took off 2 bases at V and 1 base at J, with 6 bases between the two ends. Looked up from germline, CDR1 is SGHTA and CDR2 is FQGNSA. The CDR3 sequence is 14 residues long. The CDR3 DNA reads TGTGCCAGCAGCTTACGGGGGGCCAAAAACATTCAGTACTTC. Protein product: CASSLRGAKNIQYF.

The rearrangement links TRBV28 to TRBJ2-3; a possible D gene is TRBD2 (6 bases). V was cut by 3 bases and J by 4 bases, with 14 bases left in between. This CDR3 has 15 amino acids. From germline, CDR1 is MDHEN and CDR2 SYDVKM. The CDR3 sequence is CASSFRFGEADTQYF. The CDR3 DNA follows: TGTGCCAGCAGTTTTCGATTTGGGGAGGCAGATACGCAGTATTTT.

CDR3: CASSSTTSGSETQYF. The CDR3 nucleotides are TGTGCCAGCAGCTCCACGACTAGCGGGAGTGAGACCCAGTACTTC. V and J are TRBV5-4 and TRBJ2-5, with 12 bases that match TRBD2. The CDR3 consists of 15 residues. V was pared by 3 bases and J by 5 bases, with 5 bases of the junction left unmatched. Germline CDR1 and CDR2: SGHNT and YYREEE (reference sequence).

The rearrangement joins TRBV24-1 to TRBJ2-1, with 13 bases fitting TRBD2. V lost 3 bases to trimming and J lost 9 bases; unmatched junction nucleotides: 4. The germline gives CDR1 KGHDR, CDR2 SFDVKD. The CDR3 length is 15 residues. For the CDR3, the DNA is TGTGCCACCAGTGATAGGACTAGCGGGAGTGCTGAGCAGTTCTTC. This sequence encodes CATSDRTSGSAEQFF.

The chain recombines TRBV5-1 with TRBJ1-1; D is perhaps TRBD1 (5 bases). The V gene's germline CDR1 is SGHRS and CDR2 YFSETQ. Deletions cut 6 bases from V and 1 base from J, with 13 bases between. The CDR3 loop spans 14 amino acids. The CDR3 nucleotides read TGCGCCAGCATACTGGGGGACGGGAACACTGAAGCTTTCTTT. It encodes CASILGDGNTEAFF.

This clonotype was counted between two and nine times. The V call is TRBV7-9, the J call TRBJ2-5, with 8 positions matching TRBD2. The CDR3 has 13 amino acids. CDR1 is SEHNR and CDR2 is FQNEAQ in the germline V gene (reference sequence). The junction had 4 bases not matched to a gene; V was cut back by 6 bases and J by 4 bases. CDR3 coding DNA: TGTGCCAGCAGGGTTAGCGGGGCAGAGACCCAGTACTTC. Amino acids: CASRVSGAETQYF.